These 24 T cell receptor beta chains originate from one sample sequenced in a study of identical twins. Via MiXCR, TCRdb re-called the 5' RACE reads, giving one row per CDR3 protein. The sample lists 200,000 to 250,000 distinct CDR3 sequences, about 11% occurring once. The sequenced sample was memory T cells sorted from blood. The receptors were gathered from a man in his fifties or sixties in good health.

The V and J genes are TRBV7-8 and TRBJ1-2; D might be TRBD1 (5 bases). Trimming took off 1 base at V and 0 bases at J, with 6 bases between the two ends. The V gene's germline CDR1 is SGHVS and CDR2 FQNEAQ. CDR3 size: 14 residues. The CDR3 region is CASSLETANYGYTF. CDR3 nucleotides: TGTGCCAGCAGCTTAGAGACAGCTAACTATGGCTACACCTTC.

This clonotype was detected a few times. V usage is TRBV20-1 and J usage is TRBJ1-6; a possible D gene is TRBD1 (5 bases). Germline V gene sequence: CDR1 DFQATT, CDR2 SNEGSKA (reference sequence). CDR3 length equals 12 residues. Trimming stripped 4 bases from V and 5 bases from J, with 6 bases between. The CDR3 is CSAIQDNSPLHF. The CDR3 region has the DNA TGCAGTGCTATACAGGATAATTCACCCCTCCACTTT.

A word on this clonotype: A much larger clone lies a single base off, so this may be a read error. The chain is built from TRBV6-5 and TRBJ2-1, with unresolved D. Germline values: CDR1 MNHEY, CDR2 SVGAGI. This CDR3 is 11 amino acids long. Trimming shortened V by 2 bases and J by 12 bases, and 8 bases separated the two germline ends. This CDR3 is CASSYMRLQFF. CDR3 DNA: TGTGCCAGCAGTTACATGCGCCTGCAGTTCTTC.

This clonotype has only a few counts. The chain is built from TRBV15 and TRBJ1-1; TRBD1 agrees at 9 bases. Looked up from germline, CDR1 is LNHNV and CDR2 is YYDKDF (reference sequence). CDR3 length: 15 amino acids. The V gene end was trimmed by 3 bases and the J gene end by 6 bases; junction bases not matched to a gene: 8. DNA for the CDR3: TGTGCCACCAGCAGCGGGGACAGGGCCGGATCTGAAGCTTTCTTT. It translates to CATSSGDRAGSEAFF. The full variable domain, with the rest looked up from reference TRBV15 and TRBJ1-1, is DAMVIQNPRYQVTQFGKPVTLSCSQTLNHNVMYWYQQKSSQAPKLLFHYYDKDFNNEADTPDNFQSRRPNTSFCFLDIRSPGLGDTAMYLCATSSGDRAGSEAFFGQGTRLTVV.

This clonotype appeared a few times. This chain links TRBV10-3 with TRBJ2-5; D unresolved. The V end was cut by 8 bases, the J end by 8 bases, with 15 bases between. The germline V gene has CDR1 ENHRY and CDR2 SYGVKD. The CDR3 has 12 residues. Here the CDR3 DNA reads TGTGCCATCGGCCAACAGAGCGCCACCCAGTACTTC. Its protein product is CAIGQQSATQYF.

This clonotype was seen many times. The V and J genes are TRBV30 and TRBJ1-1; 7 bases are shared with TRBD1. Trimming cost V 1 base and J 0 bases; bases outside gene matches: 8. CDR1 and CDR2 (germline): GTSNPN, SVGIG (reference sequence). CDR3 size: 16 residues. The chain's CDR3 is CAWSGKSTGLNTEAFF. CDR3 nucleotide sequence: TGTGCCTGGAGTGGAAAATCGACAGGGCTGAACACTGAAGCTTTCTTT.

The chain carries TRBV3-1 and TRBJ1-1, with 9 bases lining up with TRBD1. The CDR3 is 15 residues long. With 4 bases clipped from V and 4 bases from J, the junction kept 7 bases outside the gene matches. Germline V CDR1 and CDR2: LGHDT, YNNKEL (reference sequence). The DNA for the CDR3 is TGTGCCAGCAGCCCCACCGGGACAGGGATCACTGAAGCTTTCTTT. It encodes CASSPTGTGITEAFF.

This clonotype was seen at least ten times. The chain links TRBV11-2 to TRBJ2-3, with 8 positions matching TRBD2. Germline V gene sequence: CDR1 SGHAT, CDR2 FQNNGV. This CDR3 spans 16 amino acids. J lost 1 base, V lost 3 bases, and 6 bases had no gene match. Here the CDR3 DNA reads TGTGCCAGCAGCTTCTCCACGGGACTAGGCACAGATACGCAGTATTTT. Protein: CASSFSTGLGTDTQYF.

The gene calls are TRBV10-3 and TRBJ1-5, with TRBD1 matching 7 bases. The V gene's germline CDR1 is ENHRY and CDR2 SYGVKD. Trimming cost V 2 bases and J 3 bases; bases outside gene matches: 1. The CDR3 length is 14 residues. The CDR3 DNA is TGTGCCATCAGTGAGGGACAGGTCAATCAGCCCCAGCATTTT. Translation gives CAISEGQVNQPQHF.

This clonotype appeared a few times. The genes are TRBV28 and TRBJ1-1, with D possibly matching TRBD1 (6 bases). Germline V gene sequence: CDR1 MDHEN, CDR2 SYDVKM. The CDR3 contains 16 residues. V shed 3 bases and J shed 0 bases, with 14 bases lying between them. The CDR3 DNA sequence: TGTGCCAGCAGTTTTCCCAGGGGTGGGGTGAACACTGAAGCTTTCTTT. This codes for CASSFPRGGVNTEAFF.

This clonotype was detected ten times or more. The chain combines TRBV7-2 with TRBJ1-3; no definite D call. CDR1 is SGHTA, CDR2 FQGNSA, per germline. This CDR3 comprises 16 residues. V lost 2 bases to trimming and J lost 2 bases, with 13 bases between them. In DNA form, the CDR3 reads TGTGCCAGCAGCTTAAATCTTCGTCCGCCTGGAAACACCATATATTTT. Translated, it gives CASSLNLRPPGNTIYF.

The CDR3 is CASSSQRRVFYNEQFF. Here the CDR3 DNA reads TGTGCCAGCAGCTCCCAGCGGCGGGTCTTCTACAATGAGCAGTTCTTC. V usage is TRBV7-9 and J usage is TRBJ2-1, with D perhaps TRBD2 (5 bases). CDR1 is SEHNR and CDR2 is FQNEAQ in the germline V gene (reference sequence). The CDR3 sequence is 16 residues long. The germline V and J ends were trimmed by 4 bases and 3 bases, with 16 bases remaining between them.

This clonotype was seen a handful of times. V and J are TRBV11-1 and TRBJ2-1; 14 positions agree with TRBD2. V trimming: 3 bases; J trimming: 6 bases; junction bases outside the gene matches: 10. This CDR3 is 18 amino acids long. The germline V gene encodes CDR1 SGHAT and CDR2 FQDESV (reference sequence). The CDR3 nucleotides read TGTGCCAGCAGCTTGCCCCCACGACTAGCGGGAGGGGTCAATGAGCAGTTCTTC. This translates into CASSLPPRLAGGVNEQFF.

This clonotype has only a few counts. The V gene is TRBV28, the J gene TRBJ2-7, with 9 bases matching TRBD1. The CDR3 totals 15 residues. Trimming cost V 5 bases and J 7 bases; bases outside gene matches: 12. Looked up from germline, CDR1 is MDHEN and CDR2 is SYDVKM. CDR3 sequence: CASSLGDRVPIEQYF. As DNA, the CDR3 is TGTGCCAGCAGTCTAGGGGACAGGGTTCCAATTGAGCAGTACTTC.

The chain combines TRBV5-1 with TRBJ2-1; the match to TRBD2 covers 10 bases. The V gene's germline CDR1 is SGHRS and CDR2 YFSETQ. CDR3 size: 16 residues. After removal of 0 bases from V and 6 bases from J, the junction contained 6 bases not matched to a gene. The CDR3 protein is CASSLDLSGRANEQFF. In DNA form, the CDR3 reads TGCGCCAGCAGCTTGGATTTGAGCGGGAGGGCCAATGAGCAGTTCTTC.

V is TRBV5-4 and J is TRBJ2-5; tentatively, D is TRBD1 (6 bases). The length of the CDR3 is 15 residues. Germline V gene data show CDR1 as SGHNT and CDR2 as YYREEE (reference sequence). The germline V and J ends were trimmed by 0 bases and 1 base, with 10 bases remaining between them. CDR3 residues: CASSLAQGRQETQYF. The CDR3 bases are TGTGCCAGCAGCTTGGCGCAGGGGCGCCAAGAGACCCAGTACTTC.

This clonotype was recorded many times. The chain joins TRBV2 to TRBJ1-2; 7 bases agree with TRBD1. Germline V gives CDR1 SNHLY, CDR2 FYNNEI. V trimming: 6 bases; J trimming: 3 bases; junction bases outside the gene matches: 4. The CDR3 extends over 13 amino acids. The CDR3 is CASRGDRDYGYTF. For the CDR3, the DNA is TGTGCCAGCAGAGGAGACAGGGACTATGGCTACACCTTC.

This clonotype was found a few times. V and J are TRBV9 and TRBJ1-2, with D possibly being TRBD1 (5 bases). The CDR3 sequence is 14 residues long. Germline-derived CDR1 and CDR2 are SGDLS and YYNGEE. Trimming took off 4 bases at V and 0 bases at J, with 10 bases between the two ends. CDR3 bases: TGTGCCAGCAGCACAGGCCACGCTAACTATGGCTACACCTTC. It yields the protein CASSTGHANYGYTF. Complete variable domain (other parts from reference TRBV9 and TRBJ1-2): DSGVTQTPKHLITATGQRVTLRCSPRSGDLSVYWYQQSLDQGLQFLIQYYNGEERAKGNILERFSAQQFPDLHSELNLSSLELGDSALYFCASSTGHANYGYTFGSGTRLTVV.

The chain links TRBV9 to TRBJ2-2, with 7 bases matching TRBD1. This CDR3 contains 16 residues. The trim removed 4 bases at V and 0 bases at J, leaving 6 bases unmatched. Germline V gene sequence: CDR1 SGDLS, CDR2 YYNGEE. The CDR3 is CASSPRTGTNTGELFF. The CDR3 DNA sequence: TGTGCCAGCAGCCCGCGGACAGGAACGAACACCGGGGAGCTGTTTTTT.

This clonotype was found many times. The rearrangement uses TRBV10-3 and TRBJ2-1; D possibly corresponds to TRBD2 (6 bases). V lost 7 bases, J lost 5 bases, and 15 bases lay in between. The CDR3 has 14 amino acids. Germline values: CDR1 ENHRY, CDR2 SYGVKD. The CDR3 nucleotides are TGTGCCATCAAATTAGCGGCCGGGGACAATGAGCAGTTCTTC. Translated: CAIKLAAGDNEQFF.

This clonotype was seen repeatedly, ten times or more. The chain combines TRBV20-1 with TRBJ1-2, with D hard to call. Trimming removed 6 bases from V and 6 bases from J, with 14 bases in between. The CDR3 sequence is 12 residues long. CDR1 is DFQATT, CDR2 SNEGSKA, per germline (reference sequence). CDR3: CSAPDVPHGYTF. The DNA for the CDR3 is TGCAGTGCCCCCGACGTCCCCCATGGCTACACCTTC.

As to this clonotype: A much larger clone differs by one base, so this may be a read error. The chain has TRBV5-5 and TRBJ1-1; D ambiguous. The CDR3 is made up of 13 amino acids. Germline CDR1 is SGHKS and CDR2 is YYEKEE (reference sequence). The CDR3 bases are TGTGCCAGCAGCTTGGAAGATAACATTGAAGCTTTCTTT. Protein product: CASSLEDNIEAFF.

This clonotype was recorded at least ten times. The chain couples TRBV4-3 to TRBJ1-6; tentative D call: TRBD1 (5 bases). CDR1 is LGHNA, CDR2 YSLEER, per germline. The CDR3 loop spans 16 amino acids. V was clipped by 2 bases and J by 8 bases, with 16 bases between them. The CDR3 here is CASSQWTGGGDSPLHF. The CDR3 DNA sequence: TGCGCCAGCAGCCAATGGACCGGGGGAGGAGATTCACCCCTCCACTTT.

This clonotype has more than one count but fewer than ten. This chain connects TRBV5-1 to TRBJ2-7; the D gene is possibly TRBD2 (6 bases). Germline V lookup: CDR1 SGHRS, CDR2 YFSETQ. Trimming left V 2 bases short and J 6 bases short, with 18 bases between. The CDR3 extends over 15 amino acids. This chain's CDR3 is CASSLSSGLAFEQYF. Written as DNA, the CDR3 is TGCGCCAGCAGCTTATCCTCGGGACTGGCCTTCGAGCAGTACTTC. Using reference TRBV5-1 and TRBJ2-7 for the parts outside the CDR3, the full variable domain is KAGVTQTPRYLIKTRGQQVTLSCSPISGHRSVSWYQQTPGQGLQFLFEYFSETQRNKGNFPGRFSGRQFSNSRSEMNVSTLELGDSALYLCASSLSSGLAFEQYFGPGTRLTVT.